This T cell receptor (beta chain) was found in a study of T cell responses to AZD1222 COVID-19 vaccine. General study results and limits: Rises in breadth and depth of Spike-specific TCRs came after two AZD1222 doses. Among spike-specific TCRs, nearly half reportedly target unmutated variant regions.

This clone was detected only a few times. As yet, its antigen is unknown. There are 14 residues in the CDR3. Germline V gene lookup returns CDR1 MNHEY and CDR2 SVGAGI. V lost 6 bases and J lost 5, with 11 bases in between. Data came from immunoSEQ multiplex PCR; TCRdb stores just in-frame clones and leaves some out. The data contain about 140,000 clones, almost 90% of them singletons. The TCR was taken from an adult in good health. This sequence joins TRBV6-5 and TRBJ1-6; D is undetermined. Sequencing was performed on peripheral blood, taken on day 0 of AZD1222 vaccination. This CDR3 is CASSPRRNNSPLHF. CDR3 nucleotides: TGTGCCAGCAGCCCCCGGCGTAATAATTCACCCCTCCACTTT.